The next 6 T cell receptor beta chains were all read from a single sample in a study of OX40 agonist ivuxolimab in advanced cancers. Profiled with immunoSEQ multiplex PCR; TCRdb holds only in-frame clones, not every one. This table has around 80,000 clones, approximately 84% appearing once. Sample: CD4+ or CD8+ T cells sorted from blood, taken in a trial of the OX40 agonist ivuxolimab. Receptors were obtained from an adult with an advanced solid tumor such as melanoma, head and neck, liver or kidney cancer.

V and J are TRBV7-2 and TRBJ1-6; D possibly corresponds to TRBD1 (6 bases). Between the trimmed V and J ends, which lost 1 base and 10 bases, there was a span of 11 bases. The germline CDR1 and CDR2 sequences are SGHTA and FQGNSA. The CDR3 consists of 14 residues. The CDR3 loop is CASSLGTQGSPLHF. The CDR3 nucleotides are TGTGCCAGCAGCTTAGGGACCCAGGGGTCACCCCTCCACTTT.

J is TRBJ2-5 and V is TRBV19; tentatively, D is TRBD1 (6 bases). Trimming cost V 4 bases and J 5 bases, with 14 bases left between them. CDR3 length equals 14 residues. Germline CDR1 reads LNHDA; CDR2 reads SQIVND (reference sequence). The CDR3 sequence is CASSSRQAPETQYF. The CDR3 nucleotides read TGTGCCAGTAGTAGTCGACAGGCCCCCGAGACCCAGTACTTC.

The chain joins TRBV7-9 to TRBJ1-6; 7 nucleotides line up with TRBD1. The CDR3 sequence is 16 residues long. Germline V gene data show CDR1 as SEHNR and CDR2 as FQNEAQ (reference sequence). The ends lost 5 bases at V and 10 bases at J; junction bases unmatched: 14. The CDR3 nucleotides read TGTGCCAGCAGCAACCGAGGGACAGTTCTTTGGTCACCCCTCCACTTT. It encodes CASSNRGTVLWSPLHF.

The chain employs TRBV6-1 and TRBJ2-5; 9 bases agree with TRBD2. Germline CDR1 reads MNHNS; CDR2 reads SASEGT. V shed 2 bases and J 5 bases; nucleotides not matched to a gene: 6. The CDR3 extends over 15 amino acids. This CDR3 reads CASSEQKRGVETQYF. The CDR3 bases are TGTGCCAGCAGTGAACAGAAGCGGGGGGTGGAGACCCAGTACTTC.

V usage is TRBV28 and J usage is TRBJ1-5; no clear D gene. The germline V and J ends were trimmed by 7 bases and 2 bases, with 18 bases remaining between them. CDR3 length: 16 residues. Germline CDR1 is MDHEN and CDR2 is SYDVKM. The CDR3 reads CASISNTPGGNQPQHF. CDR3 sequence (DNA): TGTGCCAGCATATCCAATACCCCGGGAGGCAATCAGCCCCAGCATTTT. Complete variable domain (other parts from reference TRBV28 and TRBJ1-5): DVKVTQSSRYLVKRTGEKVFLECVQDMDHENMFWYRQDPGLGLRLIYFSYDVKMKEKGDIPEGYSVSREKKERFSLILESASTNQTSMYLCASISNTPGGNQPQHFGDGTRLSIL.

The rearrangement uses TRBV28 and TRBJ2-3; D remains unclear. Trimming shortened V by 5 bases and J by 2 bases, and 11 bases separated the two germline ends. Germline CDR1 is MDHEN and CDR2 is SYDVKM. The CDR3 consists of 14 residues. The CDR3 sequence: CASSDPTVTDTQYF. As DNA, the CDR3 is TGTGCCAGCAGTGACCCGACTGTCACAGATACGCAGTATTTT.